The rows below give T cell receptor beta chains drawn from one sample of a study of cytomegalovirus exposure and HLA in healthy donors. Sequencing was performed with immunoSEQ multiplex PCR; in TCRdb, only in-frame clones are kept and a portion is missing. Among around 92,000 clones listed, approximately 72% were seen once. Sequencing was done on a sample of PBMCs. The receptors derive from a female donor in good health and CMV-seropositive. Both conserved end residues are part of each CDR3. Fields, in order: D gene, V gene, clone size, J gene, CDR3 protein, CDR3 DNA. The D gene is left open where the match is weak. Not all rows give a size; the values are once, few, many and, for expanded clones, a class.

.,TRBV4-1,few,TRBJ1-6,CASSQKTGQNSPLHF,TGCGCCAGCAGCCAAAAAACAGGGCAGAACTCACCCCTCCACTTT
.,TRBV7-2,.,TRBJ2-7,CASSLADRGGSSYEQYF,TGTGCCAGCAGCTTAGCAGATCGCGGCGGCAGCTCCTACGAGCAGTACTTC
TRBD1,TRBV19,.,TRBJ2-5,CASSIGTGMKTQYF,TGTGCCAGTAGTATCGGGACAGGGATGAAGACCCAGTACTTC
TRBD2,TRBV6-5,few,TRBJ2-7,CASSYRREAYEQYF,TGTGCCAGCAGTTATAGGCGGGAGGCCTACGAGCAGTACTTC
TRBD1,TRBV9,.,TRBJ2-1,CASSVTGGGEQFF,TGTGCCAGCAGCGTAACAGGGGGTGGTGAGCAGTTCTTC
.,TRBV7-2,once,TRBJ2-7,CASSLAAGPLLEQYF,TGTGCCAGCAGCTTAGCGGCAGGCCCCCTTCTCGAGCAGTACTTC
.,TRBV29-1,.,TRBJ1-2,CSVEVQADYGYTF,TGCAGCGTTGAAGTCCAGGCTGACTATGGCTACACCTTC
TRBD1,TRBV10-3,.,TRBJ2-5,CAISAGGGETQYF,TGTGCCATCAGTGCAGGGGGCGGAGAGACCCAGTACTTC
TRBD2,TRBV27,.,TRBJ2-3,CASSRGVDTQYF,TGTGCCAGCAGTCGGGGGGTAGATACGCAGTATTTT
TRBD1,TRBV2,.,TRBJ2-1,CASSATGYNEQFF,TGTGCCAGCAGTGCGACAGGGTATAATGAGCAGTTCTTC
.,TRBV27,.,TRBJ1-1,CASSLGGANTEAFF,TGTGCCAGCAGTTTGGGGGGTGCGAACACTGAAGCTTTCTTT
TRBD2,TRBV6-5,.,TRBJ2-1,CASSYGPAGYNEQFF,TGTGCCAGCAGTTACGGGCCAGCGGGGTACAATGAGCAGTTCTTC
.,TRBV7-9,.,TRBJ1-1,CASSSTAGGSEAFF,TGTGCCAGCAGCTCGACTGCGGGCGGGTCTGAAGCTTTCTTT
.,TRBV28,.,TRBJ1-5,CASSDSYSNQPQHF,TGTGCCAGCAGCGACAGTTATAGCAATCAGCCCCAGCATTTT
.,TRBV21-1,few,TRBJ2-3,CASSRHRLAGVMDTQYF,TGTGCCAGCAGCCGCCATCGACTAGCGGGAGTGATGGATACGCAGTATTTT
.,TRBV28,.,TRBJ1-5,CASSLSRGGTSQPQHF,TGTGCCAGCAGTTTATCCCGGGGGGGTACGAGTCAGCCCCAGCATTTT